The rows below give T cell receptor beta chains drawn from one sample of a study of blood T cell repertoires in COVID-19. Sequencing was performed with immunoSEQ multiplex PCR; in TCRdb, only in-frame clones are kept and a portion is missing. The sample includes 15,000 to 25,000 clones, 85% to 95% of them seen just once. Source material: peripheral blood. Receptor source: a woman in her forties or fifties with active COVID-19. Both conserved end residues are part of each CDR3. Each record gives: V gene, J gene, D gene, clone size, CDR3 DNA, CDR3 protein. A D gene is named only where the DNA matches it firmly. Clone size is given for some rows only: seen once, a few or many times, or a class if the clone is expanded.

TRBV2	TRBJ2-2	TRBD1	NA	TGTGCCAGCAGTGAAGTAAGGGGGCTGGGTGCCGGGGAGCTGTTTTTT	CASSEVRGLGAGELFF
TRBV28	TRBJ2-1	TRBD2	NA	TGTGCCAGTAAGGGACTAGCGGGATACAATGAGCAGTTCTTC	CASKGLAGYNEQFF
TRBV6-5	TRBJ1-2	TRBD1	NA	TGTGCCAGCAGGAGAGGGACAGCGAATGGCTACACCTTC	CASRRGTANGYTF
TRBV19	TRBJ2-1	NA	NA	TGTGCCAGTAGGAACACAGGGCAGGGGTACAATGAGCAGTTCTTC	CASRNTGQGYNEQFF
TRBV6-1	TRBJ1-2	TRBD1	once	TGTGCCAGCAGTGAAGCTGGGACAGGGGAAGGCTACACCTTC	CASSEAGTGEGYTF
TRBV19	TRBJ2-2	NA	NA	TGTGCCAGTAGTATCCGGGGAACCGGGGAGCTGTTTTTT	CASSIRGTGELFF
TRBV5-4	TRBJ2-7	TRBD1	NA	TGTGCCAGCAGCTCCCCCAAGGGGGCCCCCTACGAGCAGTACTTC	CASSSPKGAPYEQYF
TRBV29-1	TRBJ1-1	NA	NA	TGCAGCGTCCGCCTTCAATGGGGAGATGGGAGAGCTTTCTTT	CSVRLQWGDGRAFF
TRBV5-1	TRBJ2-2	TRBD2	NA	TGCGCCAGCAGCTTGGGTCTAGCGGGGTCCGGGGAGCTGTTTTTT	CASSLGLAGSGELFF
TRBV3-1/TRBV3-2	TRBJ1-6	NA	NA	TGTGCCAGCAGCCCCAGCGGCGGGGGTTCACCCCTCCACTTT	CASSPSGGGSPLHF
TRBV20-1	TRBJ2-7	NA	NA	TGCAGTGCTAGTTCCAGGGTACACGAGCAGTACTTC	CSASSRVHEQYF
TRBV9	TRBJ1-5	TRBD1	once	TGTGCCAGCAGCGTCGGGGACAGGGGGATCCAGCCCCAGCATTTT	CASSVGDRGIQPQHF
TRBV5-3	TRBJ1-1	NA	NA	TGTGCCAGAGGACCAACAGGGATGAGCGGAATGAACACTGAAGCTTTCTTT	CARGPTGMSGMNTEAFF
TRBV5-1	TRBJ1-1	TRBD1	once	TGCGCCAGCAGCTTGGTGACAGGGGCCACTGAAGCTTTCTTT	CASSLVTGATEAFF
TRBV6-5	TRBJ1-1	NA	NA	TGTGCCAGCAGTAGCCCGGGGAACACTGAAGCTTTCTTT	CASSSPGNTEAFF
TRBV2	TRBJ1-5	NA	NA	TGTGCCAGCAGTGCGGGGGGCGTGCAGCCCCAGCATTTT	CASSAGGVQPQHF
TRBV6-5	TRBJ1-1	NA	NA	TGTGCCAGCAGTTACATCCAGAACACTGAAGCTTTCTTT	CASSYIQNTEAFF
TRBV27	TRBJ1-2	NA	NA	TGTGCCAGCAGCCCAACAGAGAACTATGGCTACACCTTC	CASSPTENYGYTF
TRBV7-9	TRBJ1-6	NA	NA	TGTGCCAGCAGCTTCGGGACGGGAGATTCACCCCTCCACTTT	CASSFGTGDSPLHF
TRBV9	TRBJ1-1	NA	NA	TGTGCCAGCGCGGGGGGCGGACAGAACACTGAAGCTTTCTTT	CASAGGGQNTEAFF
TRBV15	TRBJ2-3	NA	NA	TGTGCCACCAGCAGAGATCCACATGGTACGACAGATACGCAGTATTTT	CATSRDPHGTTDTQYF
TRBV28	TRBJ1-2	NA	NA	TGTGCCAGCAGTTCACAGGGAGGGAGGGGCTACACCTTC	CASSSQGGRGYTF
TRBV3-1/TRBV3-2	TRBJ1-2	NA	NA	TGTGCCAGCAGCCAAGGGGACATTAACTATGGCTACACCTTC	CASSQGDINYGYTF
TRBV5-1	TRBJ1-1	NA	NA	TGCGCCAGCAGCTTGGCTGCGGGCACTGAAGCTTTCTTT	CASSLAAGTEAFF
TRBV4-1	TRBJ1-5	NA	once	TGCGCCAGCAGCCAGGATACAGGTAGCAATCAGCCCCAGCATTTT	CASSQDTGSNQPQHF
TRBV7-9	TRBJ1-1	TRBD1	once	TGTGCCAGCAGCCTGGGACAGAGCACTGAAGCTTTCTTT	CASSLGQSTEAFF
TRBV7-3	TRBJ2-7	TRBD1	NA	TGTGCCAGCAGCTTAAGAGGTGGGACAGGGGCCTCCTACGAGCAGTACTTC	CASSLRGGTGASYEQYF
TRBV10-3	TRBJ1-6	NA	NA	TGTGCCATCAGTGAGGTGACAGCTACAGATTCACCCCTCCACTTT	CAISEVTATDSPLHF
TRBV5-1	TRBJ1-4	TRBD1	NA	TGCGCCAGCAGCCATACAGGGGGTGTCGGAACTAATGAAAAACTGTTTTTT	CASSHTGGVGTNEKLFF
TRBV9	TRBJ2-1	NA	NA	TGTGCCAGCAGCGTAGTATTAGAGATAGCCTACAATGAGCAGTTCTTC	CASSVVLEIAYNEQFF
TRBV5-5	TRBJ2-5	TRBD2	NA	TGTGCCAGCAGCTTGGCGCTAGCGGGAACCCAAGAGACCCAGTACTTC	CASSLALAGTQETQYF
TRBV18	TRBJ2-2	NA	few	TGTGCCAGCTCACCCCGGGGGATTGGGCTGTTTTTT	CASSPRGIGLFF
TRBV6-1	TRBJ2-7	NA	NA	TGTGCCAGCAGTGAGTCGACAGGCTTAACCCACGGGCAGTACTTC	CASSESTGLTHGQYF
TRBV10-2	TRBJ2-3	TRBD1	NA	TGCGCCAGCAGTGAGTCAGGGGGACAGGGCACAGATACGCAGTATTTT	CASSESGGQGTDTQYF
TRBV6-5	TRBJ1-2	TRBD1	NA	TGTGCCAGCACCCCCAACAGGGGGCGATCGGGCTACACCTTC	CASTPNRGRSGYTF
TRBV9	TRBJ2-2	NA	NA	TGTGCCAGCAGCGTAGAGTCAGGGTGGACCGGGGAGCTGTTTTTT	CASSVESGWTGELFF
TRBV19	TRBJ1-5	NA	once	TGTGCCAGTAGTATAACAGGGAAGGGCAATCAGCCCCAGCATTTT	CASSITGKGNQPQHF